These 12 T cell receptor beta chains came from one sample sequenced in a study of T cell clonality in common variable immunodeficiency. Assay used: immunoSEQ multiplex PCR; TCRdb lists only in-frame clones, some missing. The table lists some 60,000 clones, no singletons, with approximately 1.6% in the top ten. The sequencing input was peripheral blood mononuclear cells. All receptors derive from a person between 18 and 75 years old in good health.

This clone has a count of ten or more. The read halts 3 residues ahead of the CDR3 end, with the missing end drawn from the germline J gene. The chain carries TRBV28 and TRBJ1-1; perhaps TRBD1 as D (6 bases). The V end was cut by 5 bases, the J end by 1 base, with 11 bases between. Germline V gives CDR1 MDHEN, CDR2 SYDVKM. This CDR3 has 14 residues. Incomplete CDR3 DNA: TGTGCCAGCAGTCCCACAGGGACGAACACTGAA. The encoded protein is CASSPTGTNTE. The complete CDR3 sequence is CASSPTGTNTEAFF.

This clone was picked up many times. The CDR3 end is not reached by the read, which stops 3 residues before it; the germline J gene fills it in. This chain links TRBV2 with TRBJ2-7, with 8 bases lining up with TRBD1. CDR3 length: 13 amino acids. Germline V gives CDR1 SNHLY, CDR2 FYNNEI. Losses at the gene ends were 8 bases for V and 1 base for J; bases not matched to a gene: 4. The CDR3 DNA, read in part, is TGTGCCAGCCAGTGGACAGGGTCCTACGAG. Translating it yields CASQWTGSYE. The complete CDR3 protein is CASQWTGSYEQYF.

In this sample, this clone turned up many times. The sequenced fragment ends 3 residues before the CDR3 boundary, so the rest is inferred from the germline J gene. The genes are TRBV12-3 or TRBV12-4 and TRBJ1-2; D might be TRBD1 (6 bases). The CDR3 has 13 amino acids. Incomplete CDR3 DNA: TGTGCCAGCAGGGATGACAGGTTGGAGGGC. It is translated as CASRDDRLEG. The whole CDR3 region reads CASRDDRLEGYTF.

This clone showed up many times. Read data end 3 residues before the CDR3 end; the end is taken from the germline J gene. V usage is TRBV5-1 and J usage is TRBJ1-2, with 11 bases lining up with TRBD1. The CDR3 has 17 residues. Germline-derived CDR1 and CDR2 are SGHRS and YFSETQ. J was trimmed by 0 bases and V by 4 bases; bases with no gene match: 8. The sequenced part of the CDR3 DNA is TGCGCCAGCAGCCGGGGACAGGGGGTAGTAACTAACTATGGC. Translated: CASSRGQGVVTNYG. Given in full, the CDR3 is CASSRGQGVVTNYGYTF.

This clone has at least ten counts. The sequence runs out 3 residues before the end of the CDR3; the remainder is reconstructed from the germline J gene. The chain carries TRBV19 and TRBJ2-3; TRBD1 agrees at 8 bases. Losses at the gene ends were 10 bases for V and 2 bases for J; bases not matched to a gene: 11. Germline CDR1 and CDR2: LNHDA and SQIVND (reference sequence). The CDR3 totals 15 residues. The sequenced CDR3 bases are TGTGCCACCTCCCTCGACAGGGGCCTCACAGATACG. It codes for CATSLDRGLTDT. The CDR3, in full, reads CATSLDRGLTDTQYF.

This clone has ten or more counts. At one boundary the junction diverges from the germline segment, which might be a read error. The read halts 3 residues ahead of the CDR3 end, with the missing end drawn from the germline J gene. The genes are TRBV6-1 and TRBJ2-7; 7 bases are shared with TRBD2. Germline CDR1 is MNHNS and CDR2 is SASEGT. This CDR3 comprises 14 residues. CDR3 amino acids: CATSEGTISYEQYF. The CDR3 bases that were read are TGTGCCACCAGTGAAGGGACTATCTCCTACGAG.

This clone showed up many times. The read ends 3 residues shy of where the CDR3 ends; the end is completed using the germline J gene. This rearrangement joins TRBV6-2 or TRBV6-3 to TRBJ1-1; D gene ambiguous. With 6 bases removed from V and 1 base from J, the gap between germline ends came to 12 bases. The CDR3 runs to 14 residues. Germline-derived CDR1 and CDR2 are MNHEY and SVGEGT. The DNA read from the CDR3 is TGTGCCAGCAGCCCCATCAGATCGAACACTGAA. This sequence encodes CASSPIRSNTE. The full CDR3 protein is CASSPIRSNTEAFF.

This clone was seen at least ten times. Here the CDR3 reads CASSPWTGRVAYNSPLHF. The sequenced CDR3 bases are TGCGCCAGCAGCCCCTGGACAGGGAGGGTAGCTTATAATTCACCC. V and J are TRBV4-1 and TRBJ1-6; 8 bases agree with TRBD1. With the read ending 3 residues before the CDR3 end, the germline J gene is used to fill in that end. With V trimmed by 4 bases and J by 4 bases, 12 bases remained unmatched. This CDR3 contains 18 residues. The germline gives CDR1 MGHRA, CDR2 YSYEKL.

Ten or more counts support this clone. The missing CDR3 end, 3 residues past where the read stops, is filled in from the germline J gene. This chain joins TRBV4-2 and TRBJ2-5; TRBD1 matches at 8 bases. Germline V gives CDR1 LGHNA, CDR2 YNFKEQ. This CDR3 has 16 amino acids. Trimming at V came to 0 bases and at J to 4 bases, leaving 7 bases not matched to a gene. The CDR3 bases that were read are TGTGCCAGCAGCCAAGAAGAAGGGACAGGAGGAGAGACC. It translates to CASSQEEGTGGET. The CDR3 as a whole reads CASSQEEGTGGETQYF.

The sample holds many counts of this clone. The CDR3 end falls 3 residues outside the read, so it is completed with the germline J gene. The chain combines TRBV6-4 with TRBJ2-3; TRBD2 matches 7 bases. The CDR3 consists of 15 residues. Germline V gene lookup returns CDR1 MRHNA and CDR2 SNTAGT. Germline trimming cut 4 bases from V and 4 bases from J; bases unmatched to any gene: 8. CDR3 DNA, as far as it was read: TGTGCCAGCAGTGCCTCCGGCGGGAGCGCAGATACG. It specifies CASSASGGSADT. The whole CDR3 reads CASSASGGSADTQYF.

The sample holds many counts of this clone. The read ends 3 residues before the CDR3 terminus; that terminus is restored from the germline J gene. The V and J genes are TRBV10-3 and TRBJ2-2; D perhaps matches TRBD1 (6 bases). CDR1 ENHRY and CDR2 SYGVKD come from the germline V gene. The CDR3 runs 15 residues. V lost 8 bases and J 0 bases, leaving 13 bases between the germline ends. The part of the CDR3 DNA that was read is TGTGCCATCGGGCGACAGGTACCGAACACCGGGGAG. It translates to CAIGRQVPNTGE. The whole CDR3 sequence reads CAIGRQVPNTGELFF.

This clone occurred many times. The CDR3 goes on 3 residues after the read ends, and that part is filled in from the germline J gene. The rearrangement links TRBV5-1 to TRBJ2-1, with 11 nucleotides matching TRBD2. CDR1 and CDR2 (germline): SGHRS, YFSETQ. The CDR3 contains 15 residues. V lost 4 bases, J lost 6 bases, and 6 bases stayed unmatched. CDR3 bases read: TGCGCCAGCAGCCTTCTCGGGACTAGCGGCAATGAG. It yields the protein CASSLLGTSGNE. The entire CDR3 protein reads CASSLLGTSGNEQFF.